These 22 T cell receptor beta chains originate from one sample sequenced in a study of beta chain features in type 1 diabetes (dated by TCRdb to between 2017 and 2018). Library preparation was by the immunoSEQ multiplex PCR assay. The High Capacity cDNA Reverse Transcription Kit was used to reverse transcribe all of the isolated RNA, meaning that expressed TCRB transcripts were what got sequenced. TCRdb mirrors the immuneACCESS table, restricted to in-frame sequences. Some clones are absent from its copies; in checked studies, under half trace to an unresolved V gene, and the reason for the others is unknown. For this sample there are under 950,000 clones; roughly 16% appear just once. In total, the top ten clones hold about 0.025% of the sample. Sequencing was performed on naive CD4+ T cells from blood. The intended sense of this specimen's cell subset or site label: true naive CD4+ T cells. These receptors all come from a woman younger than 35 in good health.

This clone turned up a few times. This rearrangement joins TRBV9 to TRBJ2-1, with D uncertain. V lost 0 bases and J 9 bases, leaving 10 bases between the germline ends. CDR1 and CDR2 (germline): SGDLS, YYNGEE. This CDR3 is 13 amino acids long. The chain's CDR3 is CASSVDYLAEQFF. The CDR3 DNA is TGTGCCAGCAGCGTAGATTACTTGGCTGAGCAGTTCTTC.

This clone was seen only a few times. This chain joins TRBV28 and TRBJ2-7; a weak D match, TRBD1 (6 bases). Per the germline V gene, CDR1 is MDHEN and CDR2 is SYDVKM. Trimming took off 2 bases at V and 5 bases at J, with 13 bases between the two ends. CDR3 length: 14 residues. In DNA form, the CDR3 reads TGTGCCAGCAGTTTACTACAGGGTTTCCACGAGCAGTACTTC. Translated, it gives CASSLLQGFHEQYF.

The CDR3 DNA reads as TGCGCCAGCAGCCAAGGCGTCCGGGGCTATGGCTACACCTTC. This translates into CASSQGVRGYGYTF. The V and J genes are TRBV4-3 and TRBJ1-2, with unresolved D. V was pared by 1 base and J by 4 bases, with 10 bases between. This CDR3 spans 14 amino acids. Looked up from germline, CDR1 is LGHNA and CDR2 is YSLEER.

This clone was picked up a small number of times. Additional DNA sequences in this sample encode the identical CDR3. The chain employs TRBV11-2 and TRBJ2-1; 12 nucleotides agree with TRBD2. Trimming cost V 5 bases and J 4 bases; bases outside gene matches: 3. The CDR3 sequence is 15 residues long. In germline, CDR1 is SGHAT, CDR2 FQNNGV. The CDR3 nucleotides read TGTGCCAGCAGCCTGACTAGCGGGAGATACAATGAGCAGTTCTTC. Its protein product is CASSLTSGRYNEQFF.

About this clone: Distinct nucleotide sequences in the sample also encode this CDR3. The genes are TRBV7-9 and TRBJ2-3, with 9 nucleotides matching TRBD2. After removal of 3 bases from V and 2 bases from J, the junction contained 3 bases not matched to a gene. This CDR3 comprises 15 residues. The germline CDR1 and CDR2 sequences are SEHNR and FQNEAQ (reference sequence). The chain's CDR3 is CASSLSSGVTDTQYF. CDR3 nucleotide sequence: TGTGCCAGCAGCTTGTCTAGCGGGGTCACAGATACGCAGTATTTT.

This clone has only a few counts. The gene calls are TRBV7-8 and TRBJ1-2, with 11 nucleotides matching TRBD1. The CDR3 is 15 amino acids. Germline V gives CDR1 SGHVS, CDR2 FQNEAQ. The V segment lost 2 bases and the J segment 8 bases; nucleotides outside the gene matches: 7. The CDR3 coding sequence is TGTGCCAGCAGCTTAAGGGGACAGGGGGGCGGAGGCTACACCTTC. Protein product: CASSLRGQGGGGYTF.

There are a few counts of this clone. This chain joins TRBV28 and TRBJ2-1; D possibly corresponds to TRBD1 (8 bases). Trimming shortened V by 2 bases and J by 7 bases, and 15 bases separated the two germline ends. The CDR3 runs 15 residues. Germline V gene sequence: CDR1 MDHEN, CDR2 SYDVKM. Written as DNA, the CDR3 is TGTGCCAGCAGTTTACGGACAGGGAGGGCAAATGAGCAGTTCTTC. Translating it yields CASSLRTGRANEQFF.

This rearrangement joins TRBV6-5 to TRBJ2-1, with TRBD1 as a possible D gene (6 bases). Germline loops: CDR1 MNHEY, CDR2 SVGAGI. The CDR3 runs 14 residues. Trimming cost V 8 bases and J 4 bases, with 15 bases left between them. The CDR3 DNA follows: TGTGCCAGCGATGGACAGAAGACTTACAATGAGCAGTTCTTC. Its protein is CASDGQKTYNEQFF.

Of note for this clone: Other nucleotide sequences from this sample produce the same CDR3. The rearrangement uses TRBV7-2 and TRBJ2-5, with TRBD1 matching over 7 bases. J lost 2 bases, V lost 6 bases, and 3 bases had no gene match. Germline loops: CDR1 SGHTA, CDR2 FQGNSA. The length of the CDR3 is 13 residues. This chain's CDR3 is CASSLQGQETQYF. The CDR3 nucleotides are TGTGCCAGCAGTTTACAGGGGCAAGAGACCCAGTACTTC.

This sequence joins TRBV28 and TRBJ1-3; D perhaps matches TRBD1 (6 bases). Trimming stripped 5 bases from V and 2 bases from J, with 10 bases between. The CDR3 consists of 14 residues. Germline CDR1 reads MDHEN; CDR2 reads SYDVKM. The CDR3 region is CASSKTGTGNTIYF. In DNA, the CDR3 is TGTGCCAGCAGTAAGACAGGCACTGGAAACACCATATATTTT.

In this sample, this clone turned up a few times. A junction boundary mismatches the germline segment, possibly from a read error. The V call is TRBV6-6, the J call TRBJ2-7; the D call may be TRBD1 or TRBD2 (5 bases each). The CDR3 contains 11 residues. CDR1 is MNHNY and CDR2 is SVGAGI in the germline V gene (reference sequence). For the CDR3, the DNA is TGTGCCAGCAGAAAAGGGGACGCCACGGACTTC. It codes for CASRKGDATDF.

This clone turned up a few times. The chain carries TRBV4-2 and TRBJ2-5; tentatively, D is TRBD1 (6 bases). Germline lookup yields CDR1 LGHNA and CDR2 YNFKEQ. The CDR3 extends over 17 amino acids. Trimming stripped 0 bases from V and 4 bases from J, with 18 bases between. DNA for the CDR3: TGTGCCAGCAGCCAAGAAATCCGGGACACCTTAGGAGAGACCCAGTACTTC. It codes for CASSQEIRDTLGETQYF.

Only a few counts were recorded for this clone. The chain combines TRBV7-9 with TRBJ1-1, with 7 bases that match TRBD1. V was clipped by 7 bases and J by 3 bases; unmatched bases: 5. This CDR3 comprises 13 residues. Germline CDR1 is SEHNR and CDR2 is FQNEAQ (reference sequence). The CDR3 spells CASTAGGYTEAFF. DNA for the CDR3: TGTGCCAGCACCGCAGGGGGGTACACTGAAGCTTTCTTT.

This clone occurred a few times. V and J are TRBV28 and TRBJ2-5; tentatively, D is TRBD2 (6 bases). Germline V gene sequence: CDR1 MDHEN, CDR2 SYDVKM. This CDR3 has 14 amino acids. Trimming left V 6 bases short and J 1 base short, with 12 bases between. The chain's CDR3 is CASSSRDFQETQYF. CDR3 bases: TGTGCCAGCAGCTCCCGGGACTTCCAAGAGACCCAGTACTTC.

In its sample, this clone was seen once. The rearrangement uses TRBV6-1 and TRBJ2-6; 9 bases map to TRBD1. The CDR3 length is 16 residues. Germline V gene sequence: CDR1 MNHNS, CDR2 SASEGT. The V and J ends lost 4 bases and 2 bases, in that order; junction bases with no gene match: 3. The CDR3 is CASSARQGAGANVLTF. The CDR3 DNA sequence: TGTGCCAGCAGTGCAAGACAGGGGGCTGGGGCCAACGTCCTGACTTTC.

The sample holds a few counts of this clone. J is TRBJ2-5 and V is TRBV29-1; TRBD1 or TRBD2 may be the D gene (6 bases each). This CDR3 is built from 13 residues. The V end was cut by 4 bases, the J end by 5 bases, with 14 bases between. The germline gives CDR1 SQVTM, CDR2 ANQGSEA. The CDR3 nucleotides read TGCAGCGTTGGTTGGGGGGCCAGGGAGACCCAGTACTTC. It is translated as CSVGWGARETQYF.

The chain carries TRBV28 and TRBJ1-2; D gene ambiguous. The V gene's germline CDR1 is MDHEN and CDR2 SYDVKM. The CDR3 extends over 14 amino acids. Between the trimmed V and J ends, which lost 1 base and 2 bases, there was a span of 8 bases. CDR3 in DNA: TGTGCCAGCAGTTTATCGGGGTTGAACTATGGCTACACCTTC. Translating it yields CASSLSGLNYGYTF.

This chain uses TRBV27 with TRBJ1-1; 7 bases map to TRBD1. After removal of 7 bases from V and 1 base from J, the junction contained 6 bases not matched to a gene. CDR3 length: 14 amino acids. CDR1 is MNHEY, CDR2 SMNVEV, per germline (reference sequence). The CDR3 nucleotides read TGTGCCAGCAACAGGGGAAGGTCGAACACTGAAGCTTTCTTT. This sequence encodes CASNRGRSNTEAFF.

This sequence joins TRBV19 and TRBJ1-2, with D maybe TRBD1 (6 bases). The CDR3 runs 15 residues. Per the germline V gene, CDR1 is LNHDA and CDR2 is SQIVND (reference sequence). V lost 6 bases and J lost 0, with 14 bases in between. The CDR3 coding sequence is TGTGCCAGTAGGCACGGGACAAACACTAACTATGGCTACACCTTC. Its translation is CASRHGTNTNYGYTF.

A few counts support this clone. The rearrangement links TRBV11-2 to TRBJ2-3; a weak D match, TRBD2 (6 bases). The germline CDR1 and CDR2 sequences are SGHAT and FQNNGV. The CDR3 is 17 amino acids. V gave up 5 bases and J gave up 0 bases, with 18 bases separating them. CDR3 bases: TGTGCCAGCAGCGGGCGGGACTCCGAATCTAGCACAGATACGCAGTATTTT. It codes for CASSGRDSESSTDTQYF.

The CDR3: CASSRGGIYGYTF. CDR3 bases: TGTGCCAGCAGCCGAGGAGGTATCTATGGCTACACCTTC. This chain links TRBV28 with TRBJ1-2; no clear D. Per the germline V gene, CDR1 is MDHEN and CDR2 is SYDVKM. The V and J ends lost 6 bases and 4 bases respectively, with 12 bases between them. CDR3 length: 13 amino acids.

V usage is TRBV15 and J usage is TRBJ2-3, with 7 positions matching TRBD1. Looked up from germline, CDR1 is LNHNV and CDR2 is YYDKDF (reference sequence). J lost 1 base, V lost 1 base, and 5 bases had no gene match. The CDR3 runs 16 residues. CDR3 sequence (DNA): TGTGCCACCAGCAGAGGAGGGGGCTCGGGCACAGATACGCAGTATTTT. This codes for CATSRGGGSGTDTQYF.